Listed below are T cell receptor delta chains from one sample, sequenced in a study of gamma-delta chains in newborns, infants, children. With CATT, TCRdb re-called clones from the reads. The data hold about 3,000 delta-chain clones, with 10% observed a single time. The sample was blood. All receptors derive from a child who was a newborn, infant or young child, either healthy, febrile or measles-vaccinated (not recorded which). Each CDR3 is given with its conserved first and last residue. Each record gives: clone size, J gene, V gene, D gene, CDR3 DNA, CDR3 protein. A D gene is named only where the DNA matches it firmly. The size field is filled for only some rows; it gives once, few, many or a size class.

clone_size: medium-sized
j_call: TRDJ3
v_call: TRDV2
d_call: NA
cdr3_nt: TGTGCCTGTGACCCCCGTACTCTTTCCTGGGACACCCGACAGATGTTTTTC
cdr3_aa: CACDPRTLSWDTRQMFF

clone_size: medium-sized
j_call: TRDJ3
v_call: TRDV2
d_call: TRDD3
cdr3_nt: TGTGCCTGTGACAAAGTACTGGGGGATATTTGGGACACCCGACAGATGTTTTTC
cdr3_aa: CACDKVLGDIWDTRQMFF

clone_size: medium-sized
j_call: TRDJ1
v_call: TRDV2
d_call: TRDD3
cdr3_nt: TGTGCCTGTGACGCCTGGGGGATACCCGATAAACTCATCTTT
cdr3_aa: CACDAWGIPDKLIF

clone_size: medium-sized
j_call: TRDJ3
v_call: TRDV2
d_call: TRDD3
cdr3_nt: TGTGCCTGTGACACCGTGGGGGATACGCGTTCCTGGGACACCCGACAGATGTTTTTC
cdr3_aa: CACDTVGDTRSWDTRQMFF

clone_size: medium-sized
j_call: TRDJ3
v_call: TRDV2
d_call: TRDD3
cdr3_nt: TGTGCCTGTGACACTCTGGGGGATGTGGCTCGCTGGGACACCCGACAGATGTTTTTC
cdr3_aa: CACDTLGDVARWDTRQMFF

clone_size: medium-sized
j_call: TRDJ3
v_call: TRDV2
d_call: TRDD3
cdr3_nt: TGTGCCTGTGACAAGCTGGGGGCCCCGCGGGACACCCGACAGATGTTTTTC
cdr3_aa: CACDKLGAPRDTRQMFF

clone_size: few
j_call: TRDJ3
v_call: TRDV2
d_call: TRDD3
cdr3_nt: TGTGCCTGTGACGGGGTACTGGGGGTTATCTCCTGGGACACCCGACAGATGTTTTTC
cdr3_aa: CACDGVLGVISWDTRQMFF

clone_size: few
j_call: TRDJ3
v_call: TRDV2
d_call: TRDD3
cdr3_nt: TGTGCCTGTGATCGTACTGGGGGGCCTAGCTCCTGGGACGCCCGACAGATGTTTTTC
cdr3_aa: CACDRTGGPSSWDARQMFF

clone_size: medium-sized
j_call: TRDJ1
v_call: TRDV2
d_call: NA
cdr3_nt: TGTGCCTGTGACACTCAGGCCGATAAACTCATCTTT
cdr3_aa: CACDTQADKLIF

clone_size: NA
j_call: TRDJ3
v_call: TRDV2
d_call: NA
cdr3_nt: TGTGCCTGTGACCCCCTGACTCGGTTCTGGGACACTCGACAGATGTTTTTC
cdr3_aa: CACDPLTRFWDTRQMFF

clone_size: medium-sized
j_call: TRDJ1
v_call: TRDV2
d_call: NA
cdr3_nt: TGTGCCTGTGACAGAGTCGGTTACACCGATAAACTCATCTTT
cdr3_aa: CACDRVGYTDKLIF

clone_size: large
j_call: TRDJ2
v_call: TRDV2
d_call: NA
cdr3_nt: TGTGCCTGTGACACCGTCGGGAGGACAGCACAACTCTTCTTT
cdr3_aa: CACDTVGRTAQLFF

clone_size: NA
j_call: TRDJ1
v_call: TRDV3
d_call: TRDD3
cdr3_nt: TGTGCCTCTACTGGGGGATATAAACTCATCTTT
cdr3_aa: CASTGGYKLIF

clone_size: few
j_call: TRDJ1
v_call: TRDV2
d_call: TRDD3
cdr3_nt: TGTGCCTGTGACCTCTGGGGGACCCACACCGATAAACTCATCTTT
cdr3_aa: CACDLWGTHTDKLIF

clone_size: medium-sized
j_call: TRDJ1
v_call: TRDV1
d_call: TRDD3
cdr3_nt: TGTGCTCTTGGGGAGTCCGCCTTCCTAGACGTACTGGGGGATCCTACCCGCGATAAACTCATCTTT
cdr3_aa: CALGESAFLDVLGDPTRDKLIF

clone_size: medium-sized
j_call: TRDJ2
v_call: TRDV2
d_call: TRDD3
cdr3_nt: TGTGCCTGTGACACCCTTTCTACTGGGGAAGGGGCACAACTCTTCTTT
cdr3_aa: CACDTLSTGEGAQLFF

clone_size: medium-sized
j_call: TRDJ1
v_call: TRDV2
d_call: TRDD3
cdr3_nt: TGTGCCTGTGACACCGTTTCTGGGGGAACCGATAAACTCATCTTT
cdr3_aa: CACDTVSGGTDKLIF

clone_size: medium-sized
j_call: TRDJ1
v_call: TRDV2
d_call: TRDD3
cdr3_nt: TGTGCCTGTGACACGGGGGATACCGATAAACTCATCTTT
cdr3_aa: CACDTGDTDKLIF

clone_size: medium-sized
j_call: TRDJ3
v_call: TRDV2
d_call: NA
cdr3_nt: TGTGCCTGTGACACGTCTGGGCCCTCCTGGGACACCCGACAGATGTTTTTC
cdr3_aa: CACDTSGPSWDTRQMFF

clone_size: medium-sized
j_call: TRDJ2
v_call: TRDV2
d_call: TRDD3
cdr3_nt: TGTGCCTGTGACCCGATGGGGGATAAGGCTTTGACAGCACAACTCTTCTTT
cdr3_aa: CACDPMGDKALTAQLFF

clone_size: NA
j_call: TRDJ2
v_call: TRDV3
d_call: NA
cdr3_nt: TGTGCCTGTGGTACGGGTGAGGAGTTTACAGCACAACTCTTCTTT
cdr3_aa: CACGTGEEFTAQLFF

clone_size: NA
j_call: TRDJ1
v_call: TRDV1
d_call: TRDD3
cdr3_nt: TGTGCTCTTGGGGAAAATTTCCTTGTACTGGGGGATATAAGAAACCCTTACACCGATAAACTCATCTTT
cdr3_aa: CALGENFLVLGDIRNPYTDKLIF

clone_size: large
j_call: TRDJ3
v_call: TRDV2
d_call: TRDD3
cdr3_nt: TGTGCCTGTGACAAGGTACTGGGGGACCCACGGAGCTCCTGGGACACCCGACAGATGTTTTTC
cdr3_aa: CACDKVLGDPRSSWDTRQMFF

clone_size: few
j_call: TRDJ3
v_call: TRDV3
d_call: TRDD3
cdr3_nt: TGTGCCTTAGCGGTATCCAATACTGGGGCTCACACCTGGGACACCCGACAGATGTTTTTC
cdr3_aa: CALAVSNTGAHTWDTRQMFF

clone_size: NA
j_call: TRDJ2
v_call: TRDV2
d_call: TRDD3
cdr3_nt: TGTGCCTGTGACCTTCTGGGGGGTACCGCACAACTCTTCTTT
cdr3_aa: CACDLLGGTAQLFF

clone_size: few
j_call: TRDJ3
v_call: TRDV2
d_call: TRDD3
cdr3_nt: TGTGCCTGTGACATACTGGGGGTGAGCTCCTGGGACACCCGACAGATGTTTTTC
cdr3_aa: CACDILGVSSWDTRQMFF

clone_size: few
j_call: TRDJ3
v_call: TRDV2
d_call: NA
cdr3_nt: TGTGCCTGTGACACCAGATACGCTAGTTCCTGTGACACCCGACAGATGTTTTTC
cdr3_aa: CACDTRYASSCDTRQMFF

clone_size: medium-sized
j_call: TRDJ2
v_call: TRDV2
d_call: TRDD3
cdr3_nt: TGTGCCTGTGACACTGGGGGATCTTTGACAGCACAACTCTTCTTT
cdr3_aa: CACDTGGSLTAQLFF

clone_size: NA
j_call: TRDJ3
v_call: TRDV2
d_call: TRDD3
cdr3_nt: TGCGCCTGTGACACCGCTGGGGGATATGGCTCCTGGGACACCCGACAGATGTTTTTC
cdr3_aa: CACDTAGGYGSWDTRQMFF

clone_size: medium-sized
j_call: TRDJ3
v_call: TRDV2
d_call: TRDD3
cdr3_nt: TGTGCCTGTGACAATACTGGGGGATATGGGAGCTCCTGGGACACCCGACAGATGTTTTTC
cdr3_aa: CACDNTGGYGSSWDTRQMFF

clone_size: NA
j_call: TRDJ3
v_call: TRDV2
d_call: NA
cdr3_nt: TGTGCCTGTGACGAGCGGGGAGGGGGACAGAGCTCCTGGGACACCCGACAGATGTTTTTC
cdr3_aa: CACDERGGGQSSWDTRQMFF

clone_size: medium-sized
j_call: TRDJ1
v_call: TRDV3
d_call: NA
cdr3_nt: TGTGCCTTTAGAAATTTGACCGATAAACTCATCTTT
cdr3_aa: CAFRNLTDKLIF

clone_size: large
j_call: TRDJ1
v_call: TRDV2
d_call: TRDD3
cdr3_nt: TGTGCCTGTGACACCTGGGGGAACACCGATAAACTCATCTTT
cdr3_aa: CACDTWGNTDKLIF

clone_size: medium-sized
j_call: TRDJ3
v_call: TRDV2
d_call: NA
cdr3_nt: TGTGCCTGTGACAATGTACTGGGCGGTTCCTGGGACACCCGACAGATGTTTTTC
cdr3_aa: CACDNVLGGSWDTRQMFF

clone_size: large
j_call: TRDJ3
v_call: TRDV2
d_call: TRDD3
cdr3_nt: TGTGCCTGTGACATTCTGGGGGACCGAAGCTCCTGGGACACCCGACAGATGTTTTTC
cdr3_aa: CACDILGDRSSWDTRQMFF

clone_size: medium-sized
j_call: TRDJ3
v_call: TRDV2
d_call: TRDD3
cdr3_nt: TGTGCCTGTGACACCGTAAGTACTGGGGGAAGCTCCTGGGACACCCGACAGATGTTTTTC
cdr3_aa: CACDTVSTGGSSWDTRQMFF

clone_size: large
j_call: TRDJ3
v_call: TRDV2
d_call: NA
cdr3_nt: TGTGCCTGTGACACCGTACTCTCCCGCTCCTGGGACACCCGACAGATGTTTTTC
cdr3_aa: CACDTVLSRSWDTRQMFF

clone_size: NA
j_call: TRDJ3
v_call: TRDV2
d_call: TRDD3
cdr3_nt: TGTGCCTGTGACGCTACTGGGGGAAGTTGGTGGGACACCCGACAGATGTTTTTC
cdr3_aa: CACDATGGSWWDTRQMFF

clone_size: medium-sized
j_call: TRDJ3
v_call: TRDV2
d_call: TRDD3
cdr3_nt: TGTGCCTGTGACACTCTAAGTACTGGGGGATATTCCTGGGACACCCGACAGATGTTTTTC
cdr3_aa: CACDTLSTGGYSWDTRQMFF

clone_size: medium-sized
j_call: TRDJ3
v_call: TRDV2
d_call: TRDD3
cdr3_nt: TGTGCCTGTGACACCTCACTGGGGGCTAAGGACACCCGACAGATGTTTTTC
cdr3_aa: CACDTSLGAKDTRQMFF

clone_size: few
j_call: TRDJ3
v_call: TRDV2
d_call: TRDD3
cdr3_nt: TGTGCCTGTGACAAAAATACTGGGGGATACTCCTGGGACACCCGACAGATGTTTTTC
cdr3_aa: CACDKNTGGYSWDTRQMFF

clone_size: few
j_call: TRDJ3
v_call: TRDV2
d_call: TRDD3
cdr3_nt: TGTGCCTGTGACCATGTACTGGGGGATACCAGGGGCTCCTGGGACACCCGGCAGATGTTTTTC
cdr3_aa: CACDHVLGDTRGSWDTRQMFF